The 5 T cell receptor beta chains reported below all come from one sample, sequenced in a study of immune heterogeneity within non-small cell lung tumors. Multiplex PCR amplified TCR beta CDR3 with 32 V and 13 J primers. TCRdb redid the calling of the multiplex PCR reads with MiXCR, one entry per CDR3 protein. The sample lists roughly 14,000 distinct CDR3 sequences; around 28% were seen once. Per sample, 600 ng of bulk tumor genomic DNA was the template used. Surgical sampling yielded several biopsies per primary tumor (spaced far apart). Enrolled individuals presented with untreated, newly diagnosed non-small cell lung cancer and received curative surgery. Sequencing was done on a sample of lung tumor tissue. Source of these receptors: a man aged 35 to 55 with non-small cell lung cancer.

With regard to this clonotype: A much larger clone differs from this one at a single base, so this may be a read error. This chain uses TRBV11-2 with TRBJ1-2; D ambiguous. Germline CDR1 SGHAT, CDR2 FQNNGV. Trimming pared 5 bases from V and 7 bases from J, leaving 11 bases between. The CDR3 consists of 12 residues. CDR3 nucleotides: TGTGCCAGCAGCCAATTATCCGGTGGCTACACCTTC. Translation: CASSQLSGGYTF.

As regards this clonotype: A much larger clone lies a single base off, so this may be a read error. J is TRBJ2-1 and V is TRBV6-2 or TRBV6-3; no clear D gene. This CDR3 region has 13 residues. CDR1 and CDR2 (germline): MNHEY, SVGEGT. In DNA form, the CDR3 reads TGTGCCAGCAGTTACCGGCGAGACGGTGAGCGGTTCTTC. It yields the protein CASSYRRDGERFF.

This clonotype was recorded a few times. CDR3 residues: CASSYRPGPDTQYF. CDR3 nucleotides: TGTGCCAGCAGTTACCGGCCGGGCCCAGATACGCAGTATTTT. The chain recombines TRBV6-6 with TRBJ2-3; D gene ambiguous. Germline-derived CDR1 and CDR2 are MNHNY and SVGAGI (reference sequence). Deletions cut 2 bases from V and 4 bases from J, with 10 bases between. The CDR3 spans 14 residues.

Of note for this clonotype: A read error may be the cause here, since a much bigger clone is one base away. The J gene is TRBJ2-3, the V gene TRBV6-1; no clear D. Germline CDR1 MNHNS, CDR2 SASEGT. This CDR3 is built from 12 residues. CDR3 in DNA: TGTGCCAGAAGTGATGCAGGCTTTACGCAGTATTTT. This encodes CARSDAGFTQYF.

With regard to this clonotype: This may stem from a read error, because a much larger clone lies one nucleotide away. J is TRBJ2-7 and V is TRBV6-2 or TRBV6-3, with TRBD2 matching 8 bases. Germline CDR1 MNHEY, CDR2 SVGEGT. V was pared by 2 bases and J by 3 bases, with 9 bases of the junction left unmatched. This CDR3 is 16 amino acids long. CDR3 sequence: CASSYPSPGRGYEQYF. CDR3 nucleotide sequence: TGTGCCAGCAGTTACCCCAGTCCCGGGAGGGGCTACGAGCAGTACTTC.